This TCR beta chain was sequenced in a study of T cell responses to AZD1222 COVID-19 vaccine. The method was immunoSEQ multiplex PCR; TCRdb's version includes in-frame clones alone and lacks a portion of them. The table has more than 75,000 clones, 85% to 95% seen once. Analysis merged second doses at about 4 or about 12 weeks. Study-wide findings and caveats: Targeting of unmutated variant regions was reportedly seen in nearly half of spike-specific TCRs. Sampling that yielded the repertoires occurred only after the peak T cell response. Donors in the cohort were predominantly white British and more often female, and clonal diversity was possibly underestimated.

On this clone: The antigen remains undetermined.

Germline assignment: CDR1 DFQATT and CDR2 SNEGSKA (reference sequence). Between the trimmed V and J ends, which lost 3 bases and 5 bases, there was a span of 19 bases. The CDR3 totals 15 residues. The TCR originated in an adult who received the AZD1222 COVID-19 vaccine. This material consisted of peripheral blood, taken 28 days after the second AZD1222 dose. This sequence joins TRBV20-1 and TRBJ1-2; unclear D gene. The CDR3: CSASNRPRSGYGYTF. DNA for the CDR3: TGCAGTGCTAGTAATCGTCCCCGGAGTGGATATGGCTACACCTTC.